This TCR beta chain was sequenced for a study of CD8 T cells in ankylosing spondylitis (dated by TCRdb to about 2017). Background on the whole study: The study profiled T cell receptor beta repertoires in healthy donors and ankylosing spondylitis patients to find disease-linked TCR variants. In total, the full study cohort was made up of 95 to 110 healthy donors and about two dozen ankylosing spondylitis patients. Peripheral blood was sampled, and synovial fluid was also collected from ankylosing spondylitis patients.

Beyond this particular receptor, the publication reports: The disease-linked clones were reported as significantly enriched in matched synovial fluid samples from ankylosing spondylitis patients. In peripheral blood, the disease-linked clones were found at relatively low frequencies and had a CD8+ phenotype. Some motif variants were previously reported in synovial fluid and blood of reactive arthritis patients, suggesting common disease-initiation mechanisms. A TCR beta motif made up of roughly eight highly homologous amino acid variants appeared to be characteristic of blood from ankylosing spondylitis patients.

In this sample, this clonotype turned up many times. This receptor's antigen is unknown. No qualities accompany the bases; no much larger clone lies one base away. V has 5 bases trimmed and J has 6 bases trimmed; junction bases matching no gene number 7. Per the germline V gene, SQVTM is the CDR1 and ANQGSEA is the CDR2. The CDR3 runs 14 amino acids, cysteine and phenylalanine included. Only the CDR3 DNA is retained, 42 bases long and in frame from the first base. Sequencing took place on an Illumina HiSeq 2500. Quantitative 5'-RACE with molecular barcodes was the method used to prepare the TCR beta libraries. Per the source publication's procedure: To identify disease-linked TCR variants, a new computational method was used, one built on a probabilistic model of VDJ rearrangement. The public reads were quality trimmed at Q25 with fastp and then assembled into clones with MiXCR by TCRdb, keeping productive beta chains. Rows merge per CDR3 protein into single entries with the most common DNA and genes. The V and J calls reflect TCRdb's pipeline rather than the authors' work. The sample table records more than 150,000 distinct CDR3 sequences; 18% of these occur just once. The ten largest clones take up 4.3% of the sample.

The receptor chain draws on TRBV29-1 and TRBJ2-3, with 11 middle bases fitting TRBD1. Material for sequencing was blood, either unsorted or a sorted T cell fraction (not recorded which). This receptor was taken from a male donor aged 10-35 years with ankylosing spondylitis or in good health (not recorded which). Donor details come from another sample of the same person, matched by shared clones. The DNA sequence is as follows: TGCAGCGTTCGGGACAGGGGGACATCTGATACGCAGTATTTT. Translated, this gives CSVRDRGTSDTQYF.